These 31 T cell receptor beta chains share one sample of origin, sequenced in a study of response to subunit inactivated influenza vaccine (dated by TCRdb to 2016 to 2019). Receptors were amplified or captured by RT-PCR. Instrument on record: Illumina HiSeq 2500. TCRdb trimmed the raw reads at Q25, called clones with MiXCR and kept productive beta chains. Each CDR3 protein gets just one entry, which takes the most common genes and DNA from the rows behind it. This sample comprises 500,000 to 600,000 distinct CDR3 sequences, 7.6% of them detected only once. 10% to 15% of the sample is in the top ten clones. The sample consisted of PBMCs from blood, taken around 25 months after vaccination. The receptors come from a man aged 50-75 years who received an inactivated influenza vaccine. Donor details come from another sample of the same person, matched by shared clones.

This clonotype was found a few times. As DNA, the CDR3 is TGTGCCAGCAGCCAATCTCCGGGACCAAGCACAGATACGCAGTATTTT. Amino acids: CASSQSPGPSTDTQYF. This chain uses TRBV4-2 with TRBJ2-3, with D perhaps being TRBD1 or TRBD2 (5 bases each). The germline V gene encodes CDR1 LGHNA and CDR2 YNFKEQ. V lost 2 bases and J 0 bases, leaving 12 bases between the germline ends. The CDR3 runs to 16 residues.

This clonotype has ten or more counts. This chain connects TRBV12-3 or TRBV12-4 to TRBJ2-1; 7 bases are shared with TRBD2. J lost 4 bases, V lost 3 bases, and 6 bases had no gene match. The CDR3 totals 15 residues. The CDR3 coding sequence is TGTGCCAGCAGTTTGGGGGGGGGTGGGTACAATGAGCAGTTCTTC. Translation: CASSLGGGGYNEQFF.

The chain uses TRBV7-9 and TRBJ2-5, with no clear D. CDR3 length equals 14 residues. The V end lost 0 bases, the J end lost 1 base, and 6 bases lay between the germline ends. Germline CDR1 and CDR2: SEHNR and FQNEAQ (reference sequence). The CDR3 region is CASSLANSQETQYF. The CDR3 nucleotides read TGTGCCAGCAGCTTAGCAAACAGCCAAGAGACCCAGTACTTC.

This clonotype was seen a handful of times. The CDR3, as DNA: TGTGCCAGCTCACCCGGGGGGGACCGAGGTTCACCCCTCCACTTT. Residues: CASSPGGDRGSPLHF. The chain combines TRBV18 with TRBJ1-6; perhaps TRBD1 as D (5 bases). The CDR3 totals 15 residues. Per germline, CDR1 KGHSH and CDR2 LQKENI. V gave up 3 bases and J gave up 9 bases, with 15 bases separating them.

This clonotype has a count of ten or more. In nucleotides, the CDR3 is TGTGCCATCAGTGAGTCCCGGACTAGCGGGAGTTTCGCAGATACGCAGTATTTT. Translation gives CAISESRTSGSFADTQYF. V usage is TRBV10-3 and J usage is TRBJ2-3, with 13 bases fitting TRBD2. V lost 0 bases and J lost 4; bases outside the gene matches: 7. This CDR3 has 18 residues. Germline V gives CDR1 ENHRY, CDR2 SYGVKD.

Notes on this clonotype: The junction and the germline gene differ at one end; a read error may be behind it. V is TRBV18 and J is TRBJ2-1; weak D call: TRBD2 (5 bases). CDR3 length: 11 amino acids. Germline V lookup: CDR1 KGHSH, CDR2 LQKENI. CDR3 in amino acids: CASSPSDWVIF. The CDR3 coding sequence is TGTGCCAGCTCACCTTCGGACTGGGTGATCTTC.

The sample holds a few counts of this clonotype. This sequence joins TRBV20-1 and TRBJ2-2; D assignment may be TRBD1 or TRBD2 (5 bases each). Germline CDR1 reads DFQATT; CDR2 reads SNEGSKA (reference sequence). V lost 1 base, J lost 4 bases, and 16 bases lay in between. The CDR3 loop spans 16 amino acids. In DNA form, the CDR3 reads TGCAGTGCTAGAGGGGACCAGATCTTACGCACCGGGGAGCTGTTTTTT. Protein sequence: CSARGDQILRTGELFF.

In DNA, the CDR3 is TGCAGTGCTAGAGCCCGGGTTATGGCCGGGGTTGGAAACGAGCAGTACTTC. Translating gives CSARARVMAGVGNEQYF. This sequence joins TRBV20-1 and TRBJ2-7; tentative D call: TRBD2 (5 bases). Looked up from germline, CDR1 is DFQATT and CDR2 is SNEGSKA (reference sequence). The CDR3 runs to 17 residues. V lost 1 base to trimming and J lost 5 bases, with 24 bases between them.

There are a few counts of this clonotype. The chain combines TRBV5-1 with TRBJ2-5; TRBD1 aligns across 8 bases. Trimming removed 4 bases from V and 6 bases from J; junction bases left unmatched: 14. Germline V gene sequence: CDR1 SGHRS, CDR2 YFSETQ. The CDR3 spans 16 residues. CDR3 nucleotides: TGCGCCAGCAGCCCTGGCTTGTCCACAGGGGGGAAGACCCAGTACTTC. Encoded protein: CASSPGLSTGGKTQYF.

Many counts were recorded for this clonotype. The chain uses TRBV11-2 and TRBJ2-1, with 8 bases lining up with TRBD2. Germline V CDR1 and CDR2: SGHAT, FQNNGV. The CDR3 extends over 18 amino acids. J lost 2 bases, V lost 1 base, and 10 bases had no gene match. The CDR3 DNA sequence: TGTGCCAGCAGCTTAGTGTGGATGGGAGCGGGGGCCTACAATGAGCAGTTCTTC. Amino acid sequence: CASSLVWMGAGAYNEQFF.

This clonotype was recorded at least ten times. V is TRBV12-3 or TRBV12-4 and J is TRBJ1-5, with TRBD1 identical over 9 bases. The CDR3 is made up of 15 amino acids. Germline trimming cut 5 bases from V and 6 bases from J; bases unmatched to any gene: 8. CDR3 coding DNA: TGTGCCAGCAGTGACGGGACAGGGCTTACTCAGCCCCAGCATTTT. This translates into CASSDGTGLTQPQHF.

This clonotype showed up just a few times. The chain joins TRBV5-1 to TRBJ1-4; D is uncertain. There are 13 residues in the CDR3. Trimming cost V 7 bases and J 3 bases, with 10 bases left between them. From germline, CDR1 is SGHRS and CDR2 YFSETQ. The CDR3 nucleotides read TGCGCCAGCGGCAGGACGCCTAATGAAAAACTGTTTTTT. It encodes CASGRTPNEKLFF.

This clonotype was seen many times. The V gene is TRBV7-9, the J gene TRBJ2-7; no clear D gene. CDR1 SEHNR and CDR2 FQNEAQ come from the germline V gene (reference sequence). The ends were cut back, 5 bases at V and 1 base at J, with 12 bases in the middle. The length of the CDR3 is 14 residues. CDR3 loop: CASSGELLSYEQYF. In DNA, the CDR3 is TGTGCCAGCAGCGGAGAGCTCTTATCCTACGAGCAGTACTTC.

The chain couples TRBV10-3 to TRBJ1-2, with unresolved D. The length of the CDR3 is 10 residues. Trimming cost V 3 bases and J 7 bases, with 3 bases left between them. Germline V gene data show CDR1 as ENHRY and CDR2 as SYGVKD. This CDR3 is CAISDIGYTF. The CDR3 coding sequence is TGTGCCATCAGTGATATTGGCTACACCTTC.

The chain has TRBV27 and TRBJ2-3; D not resolved. Trimming left V 3 bases short and J 4 bases short, with 8 bases between. This CDR3 has 13 amino acids. In germline, CDR1 is MNHEY, CDR2 SMNVEV (reference sequence). In nucleotides, the CDR3 is TGTGCCAGCAGTTTCCCTGAATCAGATACGCAGTATTTT. This sequence encodes CASSFPESDTQYF.

The chain carries TRBV5-1 and TRBJ1-1, with D perhaps matching TRBD1 (5 bases). V was pared by 2 bases and J by 6 bases, with 20 bases between. CDR3 length: 16 amino acids. The germline V gene has CDR1 SGHRS and CDR2 YFSETQ. CDR3 DNA: TGCGCCAGCAGCTTACCATCCGGGACGGCTCGCCCTGAAGCTTTCTTT. The encoded protein is CASSLPSGTARPEAFF.

This clonotype has just a few counts. The rearrangement joins TRBV7-2 to TRBJ1-2; unclear D gene. From germline, CDR1 is SGHTA and CDR2 FQGNSA. This CDR3 is built from 11 residues. Deletions cut 5 bases from V and 8 bases from J, with 9 bases between. DNA of the CDR3: TGTGCCAGCAGCCCGAAGACGGGCTACACCTTC. Translation: CASSPKTGYTF.

The table lists this clonotype with many counts. This chain connects TRBV4-3 to TRBJ2-3; 7 bases agree with TRBD2. The CDR3 runs 16 residues. Germline lookup yields CDR1 LGHNA and CDR2 YSLEER. The V segment lost 2 bases and the J segment 0 bases; nucleotides outside the gene matches: 5. Written as DNA, the CDR3 is TGCGCCAGCAGCCAACGGGGGGTCCCTAGCACAGATACGCAGTATTTT. Translation gives CASSQRGVPSTDTQYF.

This clonotype came up a few times. V is TRBV25-1 and J is TRBJ1-2; possibly TRBD1 for D (5 bases). The V end lost 0 bases, the J end lost 8 bases, and 10 bases lay between the germline ends. The CDR3 is 13 residues long. Germline-derived CDR1 and CDR2 are MGHDK and SYGVNS. CDR3 sequence: CASSEYEGPGYTF. DNA for the CDR3: TGTGCCAGCAGTGAATACGAGGGGCCCGGCTACACCTTC.

The chain combines TRBV4-2 with TRBJ2-3; TRBD2 is a possible D gene (5 bases). Germline-derived CDR1 and CDR2 are LGHNA and YNFKEQ. The length of the CDR3 is 12 residues. The ends were cut back, 0 bases at V and 10 bases at J, with 8 bases in the middle. The CDR3 DNA sequence: TGTGCCAGCAGCCAAGATCGGGGTCCGCAGTATTTT. This sequence encodes CASSQDRGPQYF.

This clonotype was picked up a small number of times. The chain has TRBV7-9 and TRBJ1-1; D gene ambiguous. The germline V and J ends were trimmed by 2 bases and 4 bases, with 11 bases remaining between them. The CDR3 spans 14 residues. Germline V gene sequence: CDR1 SEHNR, CDR2 FQNEAQ (reference sequence). CDR3 sequence reads: CASSLSPRSTEAFF. CDR3 DNA: TGTGCCAGCAGCTTATCCCCAAGGAGCACTGAAGCTTTCTTT.

This clonotype has just a few counts. The V call is TRBV28, the J call TRBJ1-4; 9 bases are a match to TRBD1. This CDR3 is 17 amino acids long. Trimming took 3 bases from V and 0 from J; bases not matched to a gene: 5. Germline loops: CDR1 MDHEN, CDR2 SYDVKM. The CDR3, as DNA: TGTGCCAGCAGTTTCTCGGGACAGGGCGCAACTAATGAAAAACTGTTTTTT. Residues: CASSFSGQGATNEKLFF.

The V call is TRBV4-3, the J call TRBJ2-1; no clear D gene. The V end lost 0 bases, the J end lost 4 bases, and 7 bases lay between the germline ends. This CDR3 comprises 14 residues. Germline lookup yields CDR1 LGHNA and CDR2 YSLEER. CDR3 region: CASSQEAYYNEQFF. In nucleotides, the CDR3 is TGCGCCAGCAGCCAAGAAGCATATTACAATGAGCAGTTCTTC.

This chain links TRBV20-1 with TRBJ2-7; 9 bases fit TRBD1. With V trimmed by 2 bases and J by 1 base, 3 bases remained unmatched. The CDR3 covers 14 residues. CDR1 and CDR2 (germline): DFQATT, SNEGSKA (reference sequence). CDR3: CSARRGTGSYEQYF. CDR3 bases: TGCAGTGCTAGACGCGGGACAGGGTCCTACGAGCAGTACTTC.

This clonotype was recorded a few times. This sequence joins TRBV4-2 and TRBJ2-2; no clear D. The germline V and J ends were trimmed by 0 bases and 4 bases, with 9 bases remaining between them. This CDR3 has 15 amino acids. Per the germline V gene, CDR1 is LGHNA and CDR2 is YNFKEQ. The CDR3 reads CASSQDTVGTGELFF. DNA for the CDR3: TGTGCCAGCAGCCAAGATACGGTGGGCACCGGGGAGCTGTTTTTT.

This clonotype was found a few times. The chain couples TRBV12-3 or TRBV12-4 to TRBJ2-5, with 10 bases fitting TRBD2. Unmatched junction bases numbered 2, after V lost 2 bases and J lost 2 bases. The CDR3 spans 15 residues. CDR3 nucleotides: TGTGCCAGCAGTTTAAATAGCGGGGGGCAAGAGACCCAGTACTTC. Its protein product is CASSLNSGGQETQYF.

In this sample, this clonotype turned up a few times. The chain links TRBV12-3 or TRBV12-4 to TRBJ2-1; tentatively, D is TRBD2 (6 bases). V was cut by 5 bases and J by 5 bases, with 16 bases left in between. The CDR3 consists of 15 residues. The CDR3 here is CASSRWRDRNNEQFF. DNA for the CDR3: TGTGCCAGCAGTCGCTGGAGGGACCGCAACAATGAGCAGTTCTTC.

In its sample, this clonotype was seen a few times. This sequence joins TRBV3-1 and TRBJ2-5; 7 positions match TRBD2. The ends lost 4 bases at V and 1 base at J; junction bases unmatched: 3. CDR1 is LGHDT, CDR2 YNNKEL, per germline (reference sequence). The CDR3 runs 14 residues. The CDR3 region is CASSLRGVQETQYF. CDR3 DNA sequence: TGTGCCAGCAGCCTCCGGGGGGTCCAAGAGACCCAGTACTTC.

This clonotype was counted a few times. J is TRBJ2-2 and V is TRBV5-5; D is uncertain. V was shortened by 1 base and J by 0 bases, with 13 bases between the two germline ends. The germline V gene encodes CDR1 SGHKS and CDR2 YYEKEE (reference sequence). The CDR3 loop spans 17 amino acids. The CDR3 DNA reads as TGTGCCAGCAGCTTGTCCTCCGGCATCTCGAACACCGGGGAGCTGTTTTTT. As protein: CASSLSSGISNTGELFF.

The chain employs TRBV18 and TRBJ1-1, with 7 nucleotides matching TRBD1. The CDR3 extends over 14 amino acids. Germline CDR1 and CDR2: KGHSH and LQKENI. V lost 5 bases and J lost 1; bases outside the gene matches: 4. This chain's CDR3 is CASSSRDRNTEAFF. CDR3 DNA: TGTGCCAGCTCATCCCGGGACAGGAACACTGAAGCTTTCTTT.

The gene calls are TRBV11-2 and TRBJ2-5; no reliable D call. V was clipped by 5 bases and J by 2 bases, with 12 bases between them. The CDR3 totals 14 residues. CDR1 is SGHAT and CDR2 is FQNNGV in the germline V gene. The CDR3 sequence is CASSPLAAQETQYF. Here the CDR3 DNA reads TGTGCCAGCAGCCCCCTGGCGGCTCAAGAGACCCAGTACTTC.